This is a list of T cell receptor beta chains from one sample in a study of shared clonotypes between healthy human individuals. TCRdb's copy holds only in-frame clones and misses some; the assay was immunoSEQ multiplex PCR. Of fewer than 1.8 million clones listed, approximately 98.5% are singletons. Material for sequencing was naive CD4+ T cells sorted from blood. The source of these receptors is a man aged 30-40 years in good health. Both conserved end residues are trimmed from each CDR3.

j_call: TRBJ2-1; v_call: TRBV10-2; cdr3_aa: AIGQGINEQF
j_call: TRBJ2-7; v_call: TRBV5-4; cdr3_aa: ASSLGGRGAGEQY
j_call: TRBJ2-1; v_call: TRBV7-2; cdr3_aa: ASSLDWGTYNEQF
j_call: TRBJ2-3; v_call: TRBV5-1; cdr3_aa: ASSFLLRELSTDTQY
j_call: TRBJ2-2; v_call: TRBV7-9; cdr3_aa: ASSSRSGGRAAGELF
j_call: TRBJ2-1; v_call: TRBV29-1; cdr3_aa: SVEGGGKVKYNEQF
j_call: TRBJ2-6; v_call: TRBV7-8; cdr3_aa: ASSGDRNVLT
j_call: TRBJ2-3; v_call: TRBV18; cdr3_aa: ASSPLHTRDTQY
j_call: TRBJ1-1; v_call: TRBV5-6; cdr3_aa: ASSTESNTEAF
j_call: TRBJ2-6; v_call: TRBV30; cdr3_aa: AWGRSGANVLT
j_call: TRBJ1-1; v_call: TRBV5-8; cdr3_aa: ASSLVDVNTEAF
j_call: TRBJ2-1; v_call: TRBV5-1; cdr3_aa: ASKGTSGRAADEQF
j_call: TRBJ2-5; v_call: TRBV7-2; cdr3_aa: ASSQGPETQY
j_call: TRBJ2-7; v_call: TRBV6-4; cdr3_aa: ASSDGGQGGSYEQY
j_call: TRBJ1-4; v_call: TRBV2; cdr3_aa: ASSGRSPWEPTNEKLF
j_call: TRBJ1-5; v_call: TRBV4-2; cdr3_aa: ASSQDNRNQPQH
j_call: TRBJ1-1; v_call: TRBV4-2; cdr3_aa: ASSHPPGLNTEAF
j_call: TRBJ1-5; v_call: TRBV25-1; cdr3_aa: ASSESRSQNQPQH
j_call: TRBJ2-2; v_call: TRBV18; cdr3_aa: ASSSRRANTGELF
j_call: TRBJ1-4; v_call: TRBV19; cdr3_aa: ASSMRARVI
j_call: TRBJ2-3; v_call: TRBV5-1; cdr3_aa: ASSPGQGGTDTQY
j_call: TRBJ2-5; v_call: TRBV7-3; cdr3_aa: ASSLGLAGTQETQY
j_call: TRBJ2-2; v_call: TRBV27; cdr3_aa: ASSFPRAGELF
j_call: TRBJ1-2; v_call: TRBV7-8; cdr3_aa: ASRPRAQVPYGYT
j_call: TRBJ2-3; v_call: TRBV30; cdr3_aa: AWVLGDTQY
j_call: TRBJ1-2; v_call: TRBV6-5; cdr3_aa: ASSSGSSRGYT
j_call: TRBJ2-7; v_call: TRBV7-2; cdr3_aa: ASSPYQGYEQY
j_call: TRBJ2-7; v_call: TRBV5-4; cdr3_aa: ASSRGTGDTYEQY
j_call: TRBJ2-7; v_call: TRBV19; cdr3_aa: ASRIQAFGRDYEQY
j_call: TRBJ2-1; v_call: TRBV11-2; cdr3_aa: ASSSAGGRGSEQF
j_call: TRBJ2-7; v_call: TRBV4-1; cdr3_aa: ASSPWEGRQY
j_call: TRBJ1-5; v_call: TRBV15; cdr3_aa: ATSREGQSNQPQH
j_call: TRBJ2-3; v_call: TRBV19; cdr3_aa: ASKAAGDTQY
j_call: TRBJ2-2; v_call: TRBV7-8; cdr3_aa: ASSLARAANTGELF